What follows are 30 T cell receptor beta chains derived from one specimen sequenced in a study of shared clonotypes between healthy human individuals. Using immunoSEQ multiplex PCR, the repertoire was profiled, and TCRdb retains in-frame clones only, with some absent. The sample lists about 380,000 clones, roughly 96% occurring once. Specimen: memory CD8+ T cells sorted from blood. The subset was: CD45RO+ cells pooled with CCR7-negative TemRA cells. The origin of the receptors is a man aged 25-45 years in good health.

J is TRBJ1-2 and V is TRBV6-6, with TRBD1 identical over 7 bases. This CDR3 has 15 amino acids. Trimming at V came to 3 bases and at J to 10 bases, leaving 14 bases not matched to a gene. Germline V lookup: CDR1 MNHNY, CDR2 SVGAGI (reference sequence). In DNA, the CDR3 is TGTGCCAGCAGTTATCCCCGCAGACAGGGTATTGACTACACCTTC. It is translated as CASSYPRRQGIDYTF.

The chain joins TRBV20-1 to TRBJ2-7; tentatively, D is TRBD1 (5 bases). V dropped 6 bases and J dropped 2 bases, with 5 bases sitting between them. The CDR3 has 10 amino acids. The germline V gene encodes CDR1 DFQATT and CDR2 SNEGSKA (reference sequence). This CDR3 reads CSADTYEQYF. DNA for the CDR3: TGCAGTGCGGACACCTACGAGCAGTACTTC.

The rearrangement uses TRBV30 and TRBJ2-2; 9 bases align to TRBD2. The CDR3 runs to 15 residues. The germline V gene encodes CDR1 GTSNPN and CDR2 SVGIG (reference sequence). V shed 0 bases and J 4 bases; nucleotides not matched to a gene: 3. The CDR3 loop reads CAWSVGLASTGELFF. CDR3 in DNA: TGTGCCTGGAGTGTAGGACTAGCGAGCACCGGGGAGCTGTTTTTT.

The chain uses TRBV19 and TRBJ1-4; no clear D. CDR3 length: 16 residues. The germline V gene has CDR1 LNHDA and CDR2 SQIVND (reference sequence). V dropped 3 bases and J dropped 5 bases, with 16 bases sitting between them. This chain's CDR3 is CASSMVRGKGNEKLFF. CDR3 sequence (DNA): TGTGCCAGTAGTATGGTAAGAGGTAAAGGGAATGAAAAACTGTTTTTT.

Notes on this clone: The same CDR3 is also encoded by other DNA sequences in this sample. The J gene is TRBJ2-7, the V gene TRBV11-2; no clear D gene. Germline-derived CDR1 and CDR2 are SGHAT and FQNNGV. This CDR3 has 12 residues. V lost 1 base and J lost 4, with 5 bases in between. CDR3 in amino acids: CASSLGVYEQYF. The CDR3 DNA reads TGTGCCAGCAGCTTAGGGGTATACGAGCAGTACTTC.

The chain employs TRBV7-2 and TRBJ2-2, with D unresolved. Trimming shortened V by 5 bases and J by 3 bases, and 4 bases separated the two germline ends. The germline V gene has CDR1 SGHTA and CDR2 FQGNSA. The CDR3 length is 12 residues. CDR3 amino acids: CASSTYTGELFF. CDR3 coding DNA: TGTGCCAGCAGCACTTACACCGGGGAGCTGTTTTTT.

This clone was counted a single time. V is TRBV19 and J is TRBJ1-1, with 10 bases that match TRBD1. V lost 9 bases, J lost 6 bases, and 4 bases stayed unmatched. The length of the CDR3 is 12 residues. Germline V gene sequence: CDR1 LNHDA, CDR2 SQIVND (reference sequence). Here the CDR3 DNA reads TGTGCCAGCTGGACAGGGGGACCTGAAGCTTTCTTT. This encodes CASWTGGPEAFF.

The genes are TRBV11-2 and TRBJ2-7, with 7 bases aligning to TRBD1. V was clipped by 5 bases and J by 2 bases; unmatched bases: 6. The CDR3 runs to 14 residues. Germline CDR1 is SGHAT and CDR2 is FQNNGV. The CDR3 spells CASSTGVGTYEQYF. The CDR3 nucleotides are TGTGCCAGCAGCACAGGGGTTGGGACCTACGAGCAGTACTTC. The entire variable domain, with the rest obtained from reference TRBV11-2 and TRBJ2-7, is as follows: EAGVAQSPRYKIIEKRQSVAFWCNPISGHATLYWYQQILGQGPKLLIQFQNNGVVDDSQLPKDRFSAERLKGVDSTLKIQPAKLEDSAVYLCASSTGVGTYEQYFGPGTRLTVT.

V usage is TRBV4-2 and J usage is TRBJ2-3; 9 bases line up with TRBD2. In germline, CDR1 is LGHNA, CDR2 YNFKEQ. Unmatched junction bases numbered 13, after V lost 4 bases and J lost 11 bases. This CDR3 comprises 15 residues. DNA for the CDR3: TGTGCCAGCAGCCCCGGGACTAGCAGAATCCCTTTGCAGTATTTT. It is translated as CASSPGTSRIPLQYF.

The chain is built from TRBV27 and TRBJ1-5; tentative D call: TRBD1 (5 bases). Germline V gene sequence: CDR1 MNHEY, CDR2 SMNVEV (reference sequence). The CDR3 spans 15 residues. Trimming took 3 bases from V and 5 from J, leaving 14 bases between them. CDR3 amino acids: CASSFDGSGHQPQHF. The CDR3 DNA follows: TGTGCCAGCAGTTTCGATGGGTCGGGGCATCAGCCCCAGCATTTT.

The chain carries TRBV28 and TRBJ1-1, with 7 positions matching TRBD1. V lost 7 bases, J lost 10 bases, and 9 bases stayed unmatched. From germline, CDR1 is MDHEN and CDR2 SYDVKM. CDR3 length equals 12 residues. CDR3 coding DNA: TGTGCCAGCACCCCAGGGGGGGTCTCAGCTTTCTTT. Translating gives CASTPGGVSAFF.

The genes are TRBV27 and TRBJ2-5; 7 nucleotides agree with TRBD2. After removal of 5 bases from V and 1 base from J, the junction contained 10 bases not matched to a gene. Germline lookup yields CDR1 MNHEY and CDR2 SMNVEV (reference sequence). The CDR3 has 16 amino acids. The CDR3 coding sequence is TGTGCCAGCAGTCCAGAGCGGGGCATGCGCCAAGAGACCCAGTACTTC. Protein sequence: CASSPERGMRQETQYF.

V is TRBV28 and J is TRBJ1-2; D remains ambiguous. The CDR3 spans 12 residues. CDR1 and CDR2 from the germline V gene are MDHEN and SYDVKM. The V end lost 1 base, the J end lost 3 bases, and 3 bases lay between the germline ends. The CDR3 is CASSLSHYGYTF. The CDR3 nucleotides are TGTGCCAGCAGTTTATCGCACTATGGCTACACCTTC.

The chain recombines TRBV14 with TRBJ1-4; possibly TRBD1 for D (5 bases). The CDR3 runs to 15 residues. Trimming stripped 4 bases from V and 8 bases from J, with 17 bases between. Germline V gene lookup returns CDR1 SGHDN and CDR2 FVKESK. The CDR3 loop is CASSRLGVSFEKLFF. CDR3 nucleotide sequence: TGTGCCAGCAGCCGTTTGGGGGTGAGCTTCGAAAAACTGTTTTTT.

The CDR3 DNA sequence: TGCGCCAGCAGCCACCGAGGACTAGCGGGAGGGGCGGGGGAGCTGTTTTTT. As protein: CASSHRGLAGGAGELFF. V and J are TRBV4-1 and TRBJ2-2; TRBD2 aligns across 15 bases. The CDR3 covers 17 residues. The junction had 7 bases not matched to a gene; V was cut back by 3 bases and J by 8 bases. CDR1 and CDR2 (germline): MGHRA, YSYEKL.

This chain's CDR3 is CASSPDWMLETQYF. The CDR3, as DNA: TGTGCCAGCAGCCCGGACTGGATGCTCGAGACCCAGTACTTC. The J gene is TRBJ2-5, the V gene TRBV5-4; D perhaps matches TRBD2 (5 bases). The CDR3 runs to 14 residues. Trimming shortened V by 4 bases and J by 5 bases, and 15 bases separated the two germline ends. Germline CDR1 is SGHNT and CDR2 is YYREEE (reference sequence).

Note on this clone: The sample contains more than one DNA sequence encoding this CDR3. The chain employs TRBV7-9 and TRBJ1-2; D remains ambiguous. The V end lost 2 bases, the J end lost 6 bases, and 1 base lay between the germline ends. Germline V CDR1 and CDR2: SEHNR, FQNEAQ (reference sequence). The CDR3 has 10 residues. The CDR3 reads CASSLNGYTF. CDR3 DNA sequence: TGTGCCAGCAGCTTAAATGGCTACACCTTC.

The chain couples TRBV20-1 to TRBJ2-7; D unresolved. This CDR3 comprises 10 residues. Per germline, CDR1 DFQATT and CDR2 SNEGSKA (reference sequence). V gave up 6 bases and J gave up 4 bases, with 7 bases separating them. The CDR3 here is CSAVTYEQYF. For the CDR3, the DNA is TGCAGTGCCGTAACGTACGAGCAGTACTTC.

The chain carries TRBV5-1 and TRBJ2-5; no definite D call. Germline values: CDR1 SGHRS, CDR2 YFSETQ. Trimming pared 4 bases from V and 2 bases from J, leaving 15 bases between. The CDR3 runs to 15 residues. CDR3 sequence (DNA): TGCGCCAGCAGCCCCTCGGGTACGAGGCAAGAGACCCAGTACTTC. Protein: CASSPSGTRQETQYF.

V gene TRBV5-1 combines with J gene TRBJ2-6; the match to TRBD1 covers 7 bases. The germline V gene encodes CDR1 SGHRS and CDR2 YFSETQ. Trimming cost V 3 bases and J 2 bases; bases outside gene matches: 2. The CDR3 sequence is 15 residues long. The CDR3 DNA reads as TGCGCCAGCAGCTGGGACAGACCTGGGGCCAACGTCCTGACTTTC. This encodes CASSWDRPGANVLTF. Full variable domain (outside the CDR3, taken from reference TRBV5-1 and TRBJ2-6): KAGVTQTPRYLIKTRGQQVTLSCSPISGHRSVSWYQQTPGQGLQFLFEYFSETQRNKGNFPGRFSGRQFSNSRSEMNVSTLELGDSALYLCASSWDRPGANVLTFGAGSRLTVL.

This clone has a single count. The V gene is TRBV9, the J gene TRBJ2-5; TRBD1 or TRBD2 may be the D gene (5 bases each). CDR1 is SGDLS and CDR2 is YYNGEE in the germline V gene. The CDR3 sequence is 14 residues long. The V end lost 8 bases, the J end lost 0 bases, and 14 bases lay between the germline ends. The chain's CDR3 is CASAAGADQETQYF. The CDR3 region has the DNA TGTGCCAGTGCGGCCGGGGCAGACCAAGAGACCCAGTACTTC.

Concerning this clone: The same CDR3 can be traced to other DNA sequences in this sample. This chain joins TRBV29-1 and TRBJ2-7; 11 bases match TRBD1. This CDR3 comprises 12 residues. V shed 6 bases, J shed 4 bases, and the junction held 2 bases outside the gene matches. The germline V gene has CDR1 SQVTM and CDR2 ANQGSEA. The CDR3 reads CSVGTGGYEQYF. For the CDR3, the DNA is TGCAGCGTAGGGACAGGGGGATACGAGCAGTACTTC.

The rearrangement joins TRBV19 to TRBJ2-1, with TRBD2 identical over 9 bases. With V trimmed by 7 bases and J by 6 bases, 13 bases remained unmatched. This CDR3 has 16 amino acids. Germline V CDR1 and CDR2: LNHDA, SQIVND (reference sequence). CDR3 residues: CASTNWASSGSNEQFF. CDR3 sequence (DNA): TGTGCCAGTACAAATTGGGCTAGTAGCGGGAGCAATGAGCAGTTCTTC.

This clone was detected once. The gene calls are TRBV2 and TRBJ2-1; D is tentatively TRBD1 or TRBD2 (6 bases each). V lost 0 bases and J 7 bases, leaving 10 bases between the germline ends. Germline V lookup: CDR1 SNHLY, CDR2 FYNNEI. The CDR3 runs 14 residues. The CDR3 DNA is TGTGCCAGCAGTGAAGCGCAGGGGAGGAATGAGCAGTTCTTC. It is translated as CASSEAQGRNEQFF.

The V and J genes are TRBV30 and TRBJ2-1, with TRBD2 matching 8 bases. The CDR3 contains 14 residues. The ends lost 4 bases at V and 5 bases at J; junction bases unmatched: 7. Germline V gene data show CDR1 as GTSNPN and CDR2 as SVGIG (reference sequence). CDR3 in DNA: TGTGCCTGGACCCGGACTAGCTCAAACAATGAGCAGTTCTTC. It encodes CAWTRTSSNNEQFF.

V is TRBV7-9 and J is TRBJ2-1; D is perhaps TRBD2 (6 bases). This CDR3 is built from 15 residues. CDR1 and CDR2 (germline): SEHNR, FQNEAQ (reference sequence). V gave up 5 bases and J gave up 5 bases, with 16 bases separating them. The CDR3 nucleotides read TGTGCCAGCAGCCAAAGCGGGCGGGAAAACAATGAGCAGTTCTTC. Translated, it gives CASSQSGRENNEQFF.

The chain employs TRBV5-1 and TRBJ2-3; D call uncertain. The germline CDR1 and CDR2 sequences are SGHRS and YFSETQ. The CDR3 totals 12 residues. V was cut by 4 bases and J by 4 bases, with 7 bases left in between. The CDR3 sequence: CASSPPADTQYF. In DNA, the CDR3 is TGCGCCAGCAGCCCTCCAGCAGATACGCAGTATTTT.

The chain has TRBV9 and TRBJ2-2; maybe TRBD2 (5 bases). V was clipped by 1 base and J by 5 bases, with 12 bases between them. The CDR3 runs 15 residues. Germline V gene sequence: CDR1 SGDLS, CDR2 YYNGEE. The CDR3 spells CASSVSEGHTGELFF. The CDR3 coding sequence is TGTGCCAGCAGCGTAAGTGAGGGCCATACCGGGGAGCTGTTTTTT.

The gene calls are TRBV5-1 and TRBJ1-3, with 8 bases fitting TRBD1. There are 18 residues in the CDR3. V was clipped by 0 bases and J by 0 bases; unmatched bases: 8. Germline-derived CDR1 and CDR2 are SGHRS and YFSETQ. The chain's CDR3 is CASSLVPGGPSSGNTIYF. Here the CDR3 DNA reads TGCGCCAGCAGCTTGGTTCCAGGGGGCCCTAGCTCTGGAAACACCATATATTTT.

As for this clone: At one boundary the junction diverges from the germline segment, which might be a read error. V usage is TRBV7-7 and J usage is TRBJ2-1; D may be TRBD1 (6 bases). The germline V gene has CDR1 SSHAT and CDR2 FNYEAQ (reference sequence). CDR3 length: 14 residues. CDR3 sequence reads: CASSPSDRRHEQFF. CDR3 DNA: TGTGCTAGCAGCCCATCCGACAGGCGCCATGAGCAGTTCTTC.